One and the same sample provided the 21 T cell receptor beta chains below, sequenced in a study of shared clonotypes between healthy human individuals. Clones were read by immunoSEQ multiplex PCR, and TCRdb kept only the in-frame ones, dropping some. Of around 1.6 million clones listed, 95% to 99% are singletons. Sequencing was performed on naive CD4+ T cells sorted from blood. Subset noted: CD45RA+ positively selected. These receptors all come from a man aged 25-45 years in good health.

The J gene is TRBJ2-2, the V gene TRBV11-3, with 14 bases that match TRBD2. J was trimmed by 5 bases and V by 4 bases; bases with no gene match: 9. The CDR3 is made up of 18 amino acids. Germline V gives CDR1 SGHNT, CDR2 YENEEA. The CDR3 region has the DNA TGTGCCAGCAGCTACTCGACTAGCGGGAGGGCTCCGACCGGGGAGCTGTTTTTT. Amino acids: CASSYSTSGRAPTGELFF.

Note on this clone: Other nucleotide sequences in the sample specify the same CDR3. As DNA, the CDR3 is TGCGCCAGCAGCTTGGGAACAGACACTGAAGCTTTCTTT. Translating gives CASSLGTDTEAFF. The V gene is TRBV5-1, the J gene TRBJ1-1; no clear D gene. Germline V CDR1 and CDR2: SGHRS, YFSETQ. This CDR3 is built from 13 residues. Trimming cost V 0 bases and J 3 bases, with 6 bases left between them.

The CDR3 DNA is TGTGCCAGCAGTTACTCCGGACAGGGGTTCGGGCATGGCTACACCTTC. Encoded protein: CASSYSGQGFGHGYTF. The V call is TRBV6-5, the J call TRBJ1-2; the match to TRBD1 covers 9 bases. CDR1 and CDR2 (germline): MNHEY, SVGAGI. The CDR3 consists of 16 residues. The V and J ends lost 0 bases and 6 bases, in that order; junction bases with no gene match: 8.

The CDR3 DNA reads TGCAGCTCTCGGGAGGGGAGGAGGGAGACCCAGTACTTC. It is translated as CSSREGRRETQYF. J is TRBJ2-5 and V is TRBV29-1; 8 positions agree with TRBD2. The J segment lost 5 bases and the V segment lost 8 bases, leaving 10 bases of the junction unmatched. Germline V gene data show CDR1 as SQVTM and CDR2 as ANQGSEA. There are 13 residues in the CDR3.

The chain has TRBV5-5 and TRBJ1-5; TRBD1 agrees at 11 bases. J gave up 2 bases and V 0 bases, and 4 bases lay outside the gene matches. The CDR3 is 17 residues long. Germline V gene sequence: CDR1 SGHKS, CDR2 YYEKEE (reference sequence). As DNA, the CDR3 is TGTGCCAGCAGCTTGGGGACAGGGGGCATAGGCAATCAGCCCCAGCATTTT. It codes for CASSLGTGGIGNQPQHF.

The V gene is TRBV18, the J gene TRBJ1-3; D is perhaps TRBD1 (6 bases). V was cut by 5 bases and J by 2 bases, with 16 bases left in between. Germline values: CDR1 KGHSH, CDR2 LQKENI. The CDR3 has 16 residues. CDR3 protein: CASSVYREFTGNTIYF. Here the CDR3 DNA reads TGTGCCAGCTCAGTCTACAGGGAATTTACTGGAAACACCATATATTTT.

This clone was recorded once. The genes are TRBV12-5 and TRBJ2-1, with D perhaps TRBD1 or TRBD2 (5 bases each). There are 12 residues in the CDR3. CDR1 LGHNT and CDR2 FRNRAP come from the germline V gene. Trimming stripped 5 bases from V and 5 bases from J, with 7 bases between. The CDR3 loop reads CASGRGNNEQFF. In nucleotides, the CDR3 is TGTGCTAGTGGTCGGGGCAACAATGAGCAGTTCTTC.

This sequence joins TRBV25-1 and TRBJ2-3; D may be TRBD1 (5 bases). The V end was cut by 3 bases, the J end by 4 bases, with 14 bases between. From germline, CDR1 is MGHDK and CDR2 SYGVNS. This CDR3 is built from 15 residues. CDR3 sequence: CASSDPRVTADTQYF. In nucleotides, the CDR3 is TGTGCCAGCAGTGACCCCAGGGTTACGGCAGATACGCAGTATTTT.

The CDR3 DNA sequence: TGCGCCAGCAGCCAATACTCGACCCTGAGCTCCTACAATGAGCAGTTCTTC. Translation gives CASSQYSTLSSYNEQFF. The chain links TRBV4-3 to TRBJ2-1; D not resolved. Germline CDR1 reads LGHNA; CDR2 reads YSLEER. The CDR3 contains 17 residues. Trimming stripped 2 bases from V and 0 bases from J, with 14 bases between.

V is TRBV28 and J is TRBJ2-1; D ambiguous. V lost 6 bases and J lost 7, with 16 bases in between. Germline V lookup: CDR1 MDHEN, CDR2 SYDVKM. CDR3 length: 14 residues. The CDR3 sequence: CASSPYAESNEQFF. The CDR3 coding sequence is TGTGCCAGCAGCCCCTACGCGGAGTCTAATGAGCAGTTCTTC.

V is TRBV19 and J is TRBJ2-1; D perhaps matches TRBD2 (5 bases). The CDR3 consists of 14 residues. V lost 6 bases to trimming and J lost 0 bases, with 9 bases between them. Germline V gives CDR1 LNHDA, CDR2 SQIVND (reference sequence). The CDR3 reads CASSKRNSYNEQFF. The CDR3, as DNA: TGTGCCAGTAGCAAGCGGAACTCCTACAATGAGCAGTTCTTC.

V and J are TRBV2 and TRBJ2-2; 9 nucleotides match TRBD2. This CDR3 has 14 residues. Losses at the gene ends were 8 bases for V and 5 bases for J; bases not matched to a gene: 6. From germline, CDR1 is SNHLY and CDR2 FYNNEI. The chain's CDR3 is CASRPAGGTGELFF. As DNA, the CDR3 is TGTGCCAGCCGTCCTGCGGGAGGGACCGGGGAGCTGTTTTTT.

This clone has just one count. This chain connects TRBV9 to TRBJ2-2, with a possible D match to TRBD2 (6 bases). Trimming stripped 4 bases from V and 7 bases from J, with 14 bases between. This CDR3 is 14 amino acids long. The germline V gene has CDR1 SGDLS and CDR2 YYNGEE. CDR3 DNA: TGTGCCAGCAGCCCCCCCCTCGGGGGCGGGGAGCTGTTTTTT. This gives the protein CASSPPLGGGELFF. Full variable domain (rest looked up from reference TRBV9 and TRBJ2-2): DSGVTQTPKHLITATGQRVTLRCSPRSGDLSVYWYQQSLDQGLQFLIQYYNGEERAKGNILERFSAQQFPDLHSELNLSSLELGDSALYFCASSPPLGGGELFFGEGSRLTVL.

The chain recombines TRBV19 with TRBJ2-3, with TRBD2 matching 10 bases. This CDR3 spans 14 amino acids. Germline CDR1 is LNHDA and CDR2 is SQIVND (reference sequence). V lost 10 bases, J lost 7 bases, and 11 bases stayed unmatched. CDR3: CATTIAGGPNTQYF. As DNA, the CDR3 is TGTGCCACCACGATAGCGGGAGGTCCCAATACGCAGTATTTT.

The chain employs TRBV30 and TRBJ1-1, with D hard to call. This CDR3 contains 13 residues. Trimming shortened V by 0 bases and J by 6 bases, and 11 bases separated the two germline ends. CDR1 is GTSNPN and CDR2 is SVGIG in the germline V gene (reference sequence). CDR3 DNA sequence: TGTGCCTGGAGTGTAAGGAATCGGGCTGAAGCTTTCTTT. Its protein is CAWSVRNRAEAFF.

The rearrangement uses TRBV28 and TRBJ2-3; weak D call: TRBD2 (6 bases). The germline V gene encodes CDR1 MDHEN and CDR2 SYDVKM. Trimming left V 0 bases short and J 5 bases short, with 12 bases between. The CDR3 contains 15 residues. This chain's CDR3 is CASSLWGGGGDTQYF. CDR3 DNA: TGTGCCAGCAGTTTATGGGGGGGAGGTGGAGATACGCAGTATTTT.

This CDR3 is CASSSRSNEQFF. In DNA form, the CDR3 reads TGTGCCAGCAGTTCCCGTAGCAATGAGCAGTTCTTC. V usage is TRBV28 and J usage is TRBJ2-1; D unclear. The CDR3 consists of 12 residues. Germline CDR1 and CDR2: MDHEN and SYDVKM. V was pared by 4 bases and J by 6 bases, with 7 bases between.

V and J are TRBV25-1 and TRBJ2-7, with TRBD2 matching 8 bases. V shed 4 bases, J shed 6 bases, and the junction held 17 bases outside the gene matches. The CDR3 runs to 17 residues. In germline, CDR1 is MGHDK, CDR2 SYGVNS. CDR3 amino acids: CASSAPRGGRAILEQYF. CDR3 bases: TGTGCCAGCAGTGCGCCCCGGGGGGGCAGGGCAATCCTCGAGCAGTACTTC.

The chain links TRBV10-1 to TRBJ2-5; D remains unclear. Trimming stripped 0 bases from V and 5 bases from J, with 10 bases between. Germline V gene data show CDR1 as WNHNN and CDR2 as SYGVQD (reference sequence). The CDR3 is made up of 14 amino acids. CDR3 in DNA: TGCGCCAGCAGTGAGTCAGGGCGACGGGAGACCCAGTACTTC. Its translation: CASSESGRRETQYF.

The chain recombines TRBV18 with TRBJ2-1, with D unresolved. Trimming took 4 bases from V and 4 from J, leaving 11 bases between them. The CDR3 sequence is 14 residues long. Germline V CDR1 and CDR2: KGHSH, LQKENI. The CDR3 loop is CASSQNREYNEQFF. CDR3 DNA sequence: TGTGCCAGCTCACAAAACAGAGAGTACAATGAGCAGTTCTTC.

The rearrangement links TRBV19 to TRBJ1-2, with no clear D. Trimming stripped 3 bases from V and 7 bases from J, with 18 bases between. This CDR3 has 15 amino acids. Germline V gives CDR1 LNHDA, CDR2 SQIVND (reference sequence). CDR3 in DNA: TGTGCCAGTAGTATTAATTGGTTGGGCGACGGTGGCTACACCTTC. It is translated as CASSINWLGDGGYTF.